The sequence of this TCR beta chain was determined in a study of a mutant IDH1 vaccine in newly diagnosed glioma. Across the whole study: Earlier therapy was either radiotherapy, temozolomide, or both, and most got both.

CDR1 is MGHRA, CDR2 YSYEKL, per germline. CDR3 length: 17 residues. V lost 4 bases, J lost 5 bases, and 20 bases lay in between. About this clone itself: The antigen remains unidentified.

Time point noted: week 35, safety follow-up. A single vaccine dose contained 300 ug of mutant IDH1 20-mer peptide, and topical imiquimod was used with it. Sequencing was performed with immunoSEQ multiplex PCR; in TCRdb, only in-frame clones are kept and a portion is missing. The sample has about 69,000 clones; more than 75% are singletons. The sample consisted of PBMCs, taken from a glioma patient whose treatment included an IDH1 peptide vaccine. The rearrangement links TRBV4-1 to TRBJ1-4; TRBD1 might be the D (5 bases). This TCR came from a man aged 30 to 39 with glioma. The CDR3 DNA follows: TGCGCCAGCAGCCGCCCTTCCGGGACGGTGGTAAATGAAAAACTGTTTTTT. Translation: CASSRPSGTVVNEKLFF.